This TCR beta chain comes out of a study of blood T cell repertoires in COVID-19. TCRdb keeps only in-frame clones here, not all; method: immunoSEQ multiplex PCR. The profile shows under 200,000 clones, approximately 91% of them singletons. V was clipped by 4 bases and J by 2 bases; unmatched bases: 6. This CDR3 is built from 16 residues. The germline V gene has CDR1 LNHDA and CDR2 SQIVND (reference sequence). The sequenced sample consisted of peripheral blood. The TCR comes from a man aged 18 to 29 with active or convalescent COVID-19. The chain recombines TRBV19 with TRBJ1-3, with 9 bases lining up with TRBD1. The CDR3 DNA reads TGTGCCAGTAGTAATACCGGGACAGGGACTGGAAACACCATATATTTT. Its translation is CASSNTGTGTGNTIYF.